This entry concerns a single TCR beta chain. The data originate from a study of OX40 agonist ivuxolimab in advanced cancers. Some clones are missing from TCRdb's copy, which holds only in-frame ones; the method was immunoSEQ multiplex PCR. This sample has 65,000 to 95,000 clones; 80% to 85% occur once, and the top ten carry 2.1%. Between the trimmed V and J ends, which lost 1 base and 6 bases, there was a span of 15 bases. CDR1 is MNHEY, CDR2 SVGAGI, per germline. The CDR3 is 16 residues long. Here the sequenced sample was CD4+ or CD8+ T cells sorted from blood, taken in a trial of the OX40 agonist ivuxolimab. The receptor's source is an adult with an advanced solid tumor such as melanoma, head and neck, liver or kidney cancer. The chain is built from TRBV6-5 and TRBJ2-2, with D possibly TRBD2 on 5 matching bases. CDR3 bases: TGTGCCAGCAGTTACTTCTCGGGGTCCGGTGCCGGGGAGCTGTTTTTT. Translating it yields CASSYFSGSGAGELFF.